This paragraph reports one T cell receptor beta chain. What antigen it recognizes has not been identified. Base qualities are not recorded, but no much larger clone differs from it by a single base. The library was made by the immunoSEQ multiplex PCR assay. For the multiplex PCR, a mixture combining 60 forward primers for TCR Vbeta segments and 13 reverse primers for TCR Jbeta segments was used. The CDR3 region of rearranged TCR beta genes was amplified from genomic DNA by a multiplex PCR assay. The Illumina HiSeq System was used to sequence the amplified TCR beta libraries as 87-base-pair reads. The published analysis was carried out like this. A later analysis tallied 75 million to 95 million unique TCR beta chains across the approximately 670 repertoires, and some 10 million of those chains were shared by two or more donors. A nearest-neighbor algorithm error-corrected the raw reads and collapsed the reads into unique sequences, merging closely related sequences to remove PCR and sequencing errors. CDR3 sequences were aligned to IMGT reference sequences to assign V, D and J gene segments. For a sequence to be retained, a match of at least six nucleotides to both a V gene segment and a J gene segment was required. A rearrangement counted as productive if the CDR3 had no stop codons and remained in frame with V and J, and every other rearrangement counted as non-productive. Following IMGT convention, CDR3 was defined as the stretch from the second conserved V-encoded cysteine up to the conserved J-encoded phenylalanine. The earlier analysis of approximately 590 of the donors excluded any sequence lacking an unambiguous match to a single V gene segment. In an earlier analysis of approximately 550 of the donors, V segments were called functional above 56.7% productive rearrangements and were called segregating when the between-donor standard deviation exceeded 5%. A statistical classification framework was built to diagnose cytomegalovirus status from the catalog of TCR beta chain sequences. In a later analysis, V and J genes were assigned by comparing TCR nucleotide sequences against IMGT/GENE-DB human TR gene sequences. A later analysis assigned CDR3 sequences and most-parsimonious VDJ recombination scenarios with the TCRdist pipeline. In a later analysis, each TCR beta chain was defined by its CDR3 amino acid sequence together with its V-gene family, and reads lacking a unique V-gene family were excluded. To address suspected cross-contamination and a sequencing artifact, a later analysis removed 592 highly shared, low-generation-probability nucleotide sequences. For each public chain, a later analysis derived a clonal expansion index from normalized ranks of inferred template counts within each repertoire. In a later analysis, generation probabilities were computed using a VDJ recombination model fitted to out-of-frame rearrangements, and the results were checked against IGoR. Hypergeometric tests were used in a later analysis to score TCR-TCR, TCR-HLA and TCR-CMV co-occurrence, with a repertoire-size bias correction applied to the TCR pairs. A later analysis estimated false discovery rates by permuting HLA or CMV assignments 20 times. In a later analysis, co-occurring TCRs were grouped using DBSCAN, with TCRdist sequence similarity added in when clustering inside HLA-allele-positive subsets. For co-occurrence clustering, repertoires with fewer than 30,000 or more than 120,000 public chains were excluded, along with five repertoires with anomalous nucleotide sharing. TCRdb retrieved this table from immuneACCESS and kept in-frame rearrangements only. Not all clones are present; in checked studies, unresolved V genes account for under half, and no reason is known for the remainder. Clonal size and the V and J genes are those of that table, whereas D and trimming came from the DNA. The sample table lists roughly 200,000 clones, 79% of them with a count of one. In total, the top ten clones hold under 0.9% of the sample.

The cohort comprised around 700 healthy bone marrow donors. Cohort members were all nominally healthy when sampled, although unrecorded immune exposures were likely present. The donor tested CMV seronegative and was one of the 352 seronegative cohort members. Every donor gave a peripheral blood sample, and the peripheral blood mononuclear cells from that sample were used for TCR beta sequencing. Genomic DNA was extracted from the blood cell samples with the Qiagen DNeasy Blood Extraction Kit. The data derive from a study of cytomegalovirus exposure and HLA in healthy donors (dated by TCRdb to about 2017). For context, the study as a whole: An earlier analysis of some 620 of the donors reported approximately 260 Gb of sequence data and 95 million to 130 million unique TCR beta sequences obtained from about 180 million T cells. An early release that covered roughly 600 HLA-typed donors contained approximately 300 gigabases of sequencing data and 85 million to 100 million unique TCR sequences. The genetic ancestry cluster associated with self-reported Caucasian donors included 65% to 90% of the roughly 400 genotyped donors. The study was designed to test whether signatures of past pathogen exposure could be identified by cataloging public T cell receptors. The study used immunosequencing to profile the T cell repertoires of 670 or so subjects and linked those repertoires to cytomegalovirus serostatus. Besides the first cohort of some 670 subjects, a separate validation cohort made up of 95 to 150 different subjects was used. To predict cytomegalovirus infection status, the study combined high-throughput TCR immunosequencing, statistical association of individual TCRs with disease status, and machine learning. A later analysis re-analyzed previously published TCR beta repertoires from 666 donors and added high-resolution HLA genotyping to study TCR occurrence patterns. The later analysis used no new phenotypic data to find candidate immune exposures, relying instead on TCR beta sequences and their occurrence across donors. To decide whether each TCR beta V gene segment behaved as functional or pseudogenic, an earlier analysis of nearly 600 of the donors relied on high-throughput TCR beta sequencing. Donor age, sex, ethnicity and CMV serostatus were compiled alongside the repertoire data. Genome-wide SNP genotypes for about 55% of the roughly 670 donors were used in a later genetic analysis, which treated that subset as a discovery cohort. All discovery cohort repertoires had been generated on a single sequencing platform. Class I and class II HLA loci were covered by the typing at four-digit resolution. Typing coverage differed by locus: A, B, C, DRB1 and DQB1 were typed in about 620-640 donors, DQA1 in around 500, DPA1 in some 600, and DPB1 in 450 to 490. Four or five DR-DQ haplotypes were treated as single units for association and clustering because of strong linkage in the cohort. On average, over 200,000 unique TCR beta nucleotide sequences were sequenced per donor among a few hundred genotyped donors of the cohort, with roughly 18% of those sequences being non-productive.

After removal of 1 base from V and 2 bases from J, the junction retains 8 bases not matched to a gene. The CDR3 contains 17 residues, cysteine and phenylalanine counted. Only the CDR3 region is kept as DNA, spanning 51 bases read in frame from base 1. CDR1 and CDR2 (SGHDN, FVKESK) derive from the germline V gene. Results the study describes overall, beyond this receptor: The cohort was sequenced for TCR beta chains only, and without alpha or paired-chain data the features that could be detected were limited. In the study, around 150 TCR beta chains were listed as associated with cytomegalovirus. Linkage disequilibrium might explain the correlated functional status among segregating V segments, but an unknown experimental factor could not be excluded. The earlier analysis of about 600 of the donors excluded some 15 rarely observed V segments, including chromosome 9 orphons, because counts were too low. V-gene and J-gene trimming of TCR beta chains was associated with a missense DCLRE1C variant in a later genetic analysis, and the association was replicated in an independent cohort. A further reported finding was that TCR beta sequences accurately predicted the HLA-A and HLA-B alleles for most subjects in the first cohort. In a later analysis, most CMV-associated TCR beta chains were found to appear HLA-restricted, with HLA associations seemingly driven largely by CMV exposure. According to a later analysis, parvovirus B19, influenza, CMV and Epstein-Barr virus appeared linked to several top co-occurrence clusters. Most TCR sequences were seen in very few donors, while some public TCRs were found in many individuals. According to a later analysis, TCR association rates differed among HLA loci, with DRB1 alleles showing the most associated TCRs and HLA-C alleles showing the fewest. Cytomegalovirus status was reported to be diagnosed by the classifier with high specificity and sensitivity in both the original and validation cohorts. In an earlier analysis of some 640 of the donors, most TCR beta V segments were observed in productive rearrangements about 87% or about 30% of the time, broadly matching IMGT annotations. Because HLA typing was unavailable for some donors at each locus, only the typed subset was used in association tests. Sequencing depth was assumed to be roughly uniform across donors in the presence/absence analyses, though that assumption may not hold. At a false discovery rate of 0.05, a later analysis linked 15,000 to 20,000 TCR beta sequences to specific HLA alleles. A later analysis found that HLA-associated TCR beta chains were more clonally expanded and had lower generation probabilities than equally common non-associated chains. When HLA alleles, especially DR and DQ, strongly co-occurred, TCR associations were difficult to assign to individual alleles. In a later genetic analysis, fewer N-insertions in productive TCRs were reported among donors in an Asian-associated ancestry cluster than the approximately 670-donor mean. Some IMGT-functional V segments, including TRBV6-2 and TRBV6-3, could not be told apart with the 87-base-pair reads, so those segments were excluded. A cluster of highly shared sequence variants was judged likely to represent a technical artifact of the sequencing pipeline. According to the authors, the approach could potentially be generalized to other disease states and immunological phenotypes. Immune exposure information for the cohort was limited to CMV serostatus. In vitro tests confirmed that a few of the cytomegalovirus-associated TCR beta chains recognize cytomegalovirus antigens.

This clonotype was sampled from a woman in her forties in good health and CMV-seronegative. The chain uses TRBV14 and TRBJ1-5; 7 bases in the middle match TRBD1. The sample consisted of PBMCs. The CDR3 protein sequence reads: CASSQGQRTGGNQPQHF. In nucleotides, the sequence is TGTGCCAGCAGCCAAGGTCAAAGGACAGGCGGCAATCAGCCCCAGCATTTT.